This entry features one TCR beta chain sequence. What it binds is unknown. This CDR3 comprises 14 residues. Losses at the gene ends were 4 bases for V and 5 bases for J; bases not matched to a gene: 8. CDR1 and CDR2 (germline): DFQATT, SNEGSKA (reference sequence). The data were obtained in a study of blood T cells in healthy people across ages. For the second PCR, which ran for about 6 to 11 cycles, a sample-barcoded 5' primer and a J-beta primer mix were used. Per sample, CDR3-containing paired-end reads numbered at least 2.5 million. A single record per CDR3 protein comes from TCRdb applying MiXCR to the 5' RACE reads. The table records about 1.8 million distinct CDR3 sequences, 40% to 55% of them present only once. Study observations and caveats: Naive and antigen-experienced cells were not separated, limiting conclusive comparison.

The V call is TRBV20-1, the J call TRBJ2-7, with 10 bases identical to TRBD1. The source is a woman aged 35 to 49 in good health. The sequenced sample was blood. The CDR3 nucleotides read TGCAGTGCTAAGGGGACAGGGGCAGGCCACGAGCAGTACTTC. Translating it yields CSAKGTGAGHEQYF.